The present entry profiles one T cell receptor beta chain with its context. Its specificity is unknown. These data are taken from a study of blood T cells in healthy people across ages. Findings and limits, study-wide: More naive CD4+ cells and higher diversity marked long-lived donors relative to aged donors.

Sample-barcoded 5' priming and a J-beta primer mix drove a second PCR of roughly 6 to 12 cycles. TCRdb itself ran the 5' RACE reads through MiXCR, one entry per CDR3 protein. The sample consists of roughly 1,300,000 distinct CDR3 sequences, around 59% of them appearing once. Isolation recovered at least 6.5 million PBMCs from every sample. Total RNA extracted from each sample amounted to at least 6 micrograms. This receptor was taken from a man younger than 35 in good health. Sample: blood.

DNA for the CDR3: TGCAGTGCTGCACAGGGGGCGGTCGGGGAGCAGTTCTTC. This encodes CSAAQGAVGEQFF. The chain is built from TRBV20-1 and TRBJ2-1, with 9 bases aligning to TRBD1. This CDR3 has 13 amino acids. Germline V lookup: CDR1 DFQATT, CDR2 SNEGSKA (reference sequence). The J segment lost 10 bases and the V segment lost 5 bases, leaving 9 bases of the junction unmatched.